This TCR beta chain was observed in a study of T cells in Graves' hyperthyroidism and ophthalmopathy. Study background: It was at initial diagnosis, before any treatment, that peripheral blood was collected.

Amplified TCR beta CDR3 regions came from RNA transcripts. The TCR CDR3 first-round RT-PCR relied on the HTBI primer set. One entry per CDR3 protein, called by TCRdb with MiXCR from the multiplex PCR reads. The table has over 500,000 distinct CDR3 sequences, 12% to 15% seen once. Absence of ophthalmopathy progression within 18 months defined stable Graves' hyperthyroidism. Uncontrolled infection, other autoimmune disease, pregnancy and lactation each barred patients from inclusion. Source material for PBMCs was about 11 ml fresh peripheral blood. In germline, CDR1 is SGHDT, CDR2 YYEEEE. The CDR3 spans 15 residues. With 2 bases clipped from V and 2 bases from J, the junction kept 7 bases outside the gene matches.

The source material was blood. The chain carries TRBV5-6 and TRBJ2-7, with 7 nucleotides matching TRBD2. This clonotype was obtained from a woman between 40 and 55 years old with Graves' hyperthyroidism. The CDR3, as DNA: TGTGCCAGCAGCTTAGCGGGGCCCTCGACCTACGAGCAGTACTTC. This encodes CASSLAGPSTYEQYF.